One sample yielded the 29 T cell receptor beta chains listed below, sequenced in a study of blood T cell repertoires in COVID-19. Generated by immunoSEQ multiplex PCR, the TCRdb table keeps only in-frame clones and is missing some. The table has some 180,000 clones, about 85% seen once. Sample: peripheral blood. The receptors stem from a woman between 35 and 50 years old with COVID-19, enrolled during active disease.

The J gene is TRBJ1-1, the V gene TRBV28; 10 bases match TRBD1. Germline loops: CDR1 MDHEN, CDR2 SYDVKM. V shed 5 bases, J shed 4 bases, and the junction held 7 bases outside the gene matches. The CDR3 totals 15 residues. The CDR3 region has the DNA TGTGCCAGCAGTACTACCGGACAGGGGGGCACTGAAGCTTTCTTT. The encoded protein is CASSTTGQGGTEAFF.

The chain links TRBV6-5 to TRBJ2-3; 14 bases are a match to TRBD2. The CDR3 covers 14 residues. The germline CDR1 and CDR2 sequences are MNHEY and SVGAGI. Trimming took 6 bases from V and 7 from J; bases not matched to a gene: 3. For the CDR3, the DNA is TGTGCCAGCAGGGGACTAGCGGGGGTCCATACGCAGTATTTT. Translation: CASRGLAGVHTQYF.

The chain employs TRBV19 and TRBJ1-2; no clear D. Germline CDR1 LNHDA, CDR2 SQIVND (reference sequence). The CDR3 runs to 14 residues. V lost 4 bases, J lost 8 bases, and 17 bases lay in between. The CDR3 nucleotides read TGTGCCAGTAGTAGCCTGGGAGGGAGTGAAGGCTACACCTTC. Translation gives CASSSLGGSEGYTF.

The CDR3 here is CAWSVSADTQYF. CDR3 sequence (DNA): TGTGCCTGGAGTGTGAGCGCGGATACGCAGTATTTT. The chain combines TRBV30 with TRBJ2-3; no clear D. This CDR3 spans 12 amino acids. The germline V gene encodes CDR1 GTSNPN and CDR2 SVGIG (reference sequence). The germline V and J ends were trimmed by 0 bases and 6 bases, with 7 bases remaining between them.

The chain combines TRBV27 with TRBJ1-6; a possible D gene is TRBD1 (5 bases). V was trimmed by 2 bases and J by 7 bases, leaving 9 bases between them. Germline V gives CDR1 MNHEY, CDR2 SMNVEV (reference sequence). This CDR3 spans 14 amino acids. The CDR3 reads CASSLGRANSPLHF. The CDR3 region has the DNA TGTGCCAGCAGTTTAGGCAGGGCAAATTCACCCCTCCACTTT.

The chain joins TRBV12-3 or TRBV12-4 to TRBJ1-2; D gene ambiguous. CDR3 length: 13 amino acids. V gave up 1 base and J gave up 2 bases, with 5 bases separating them. The CDR3 DNA reads as TGTGCCAGCAGTTTAGGGCAGAACTATGGCTACACCTTC. Translation gives CASSLGQNYGYTF.

This chain connects TRBV6-6 to TRBJ2-1; D not resolved. CDR3 size: 14 residues. Germline CDR1 reads MNHNY; CDR2 reads SVGAGI (reference sequence). V shed 6 bases and J shed 1 base, with 10 bases lying between them. The CDR3 reads CASSRSASYNEQFF. Here the CDR3 DNA reads TGTGCCAGCAGCCGAAGCGCGTCCTACAATGAGCAGTTCTTC.

V is TRBV5-6 and J is TRBJ2-3, with 7 nucleotides matching TRBD2. This CDR3 has 15 amino acids. Trimming removed 7 bases from V and 6 bases from J; junction bases left unmatched: 14. The germline V gene has CDR1 SGHDT and CDR2 YYEEEE. The CDR3 loop reads CASLVVRERMDTQYF. The CDR3 DNA follows: TGTGCCAGCCTCGTGGTGCGGGAGAGAATGGATACGCAGTATTTT.

The chain links TRBV11-2 to TRBJ2-1, with 7 bases aligning to TRBD1. The CDR3 sequence is 13 residues long. J was trimmed by 5 bases and V by 3 bases; bases with no gene match: 1. Germline CDR1 and CDR2: SGHAT and FQNNGV. CDR3 loop: CASSFQGDNEQFF. The CDR3 DNA reads TGTGCCAGCAGCTTCCAGGGGGACAATGAGCAGTTCTTC.

The rearrangement joins TRBV6-6 to TRBJ2-2; unclear D gene. The V end was cut by 10 bases, the J end by 6 bases, with 15 bases between. The CDR3 covers 13 residues. Germline values: CDR1 MNHNY, CDR2 SVGAGI (reference sequence). This chain's CDR3 is CATTPRWPGELFF. Written as DNA, the CDR3 is TGTGCCACCACGCCACGCTGGCCCGGGGAGCTGTTTTTT.

V is TRBV9 and J is TRBJ1-1, with TRBD1 as a possible D gene (6 bases). The CDR3 covers 13 residues. The V gene's germline CDR1 is SGDLS and CDR2 YYNGEE. V lost 0 bases and J 6 bases, leaving 9 bases between the germline ends. CDR3 in DNA: TGTGCCAGCAGCGTAGAGGCAGGGGCTGAAGCTTTCTTT. It yields the protein CASSVEAGAEAFF.

This chain connects TRBV5-1 to TRBJ2-1, with TRBD2 matching over 9 bases. Germline CDR1 reads SGHRS; CDR2 reads YFSETQ. With V trimmed by 4 bases and J by 3 bases, 11 bases remained unmatched. CDR3 length: 17 amino acids. Here the CDR3 DNA reads TGCGCCAGCAGCCGGACTAGCGCCGTCCCTCTCTACAATGAGCAGTTCTTC. It codes for CASSRTSAVPLYNEQFF.

V is TRBV11-2 and J is TRBJ2-5; perhaps TRBD1 as D (5 bases). Germline-derived CDR1 and CDR2 are SGHAT and FQNNGV. The CDR3 is 14 amino acids. V was clipped by 2 bases and J by 2 bases, with 9 bases between them. The CDR3 DNA reads as TGTGCCAGCAGCTTAAGCAGGGTTCAAGAGACCCAGTACTTC. It specifies CASSLSRVQETQYF. Drawing the rest from reference TRBV11-2 and TRBJ2-5, the complete variable domain is EAGVAQSPRYKIIEKRQSVAFWCNPISGHATLYWYQQILGQGPKLLIQFQNNGVVDDSQLPKDRFSAERLKGVDSTLKIQPAKLEDSAVYLCASSLSRVQETQYFGPGTRLLVL.

This clone was counted only a few times. The CDR3 sequence is CASSTSGRGGGELFF. In DNA form, the CDR3 reads TGTGCCAGCAGTACCTCCGGGAGAGGTGGCGGGGAGCTGTTTTTT. This chain uses TRBV2 with TRBJ2-2; a possible D gene is TRBD2 (6 bases). The germline CDR1 and CDR2 sequences are SNHLY and FYNNEI. V lost 5 bases, J lost 7 bases, and 17 bases lay in between. This CDR3 is 15 amino acids long.

This sequence joins TRBV3-1 (or the pseudogene TRBV3-2) and TRBJ1-2; D gene uncertain. CDR3 size: 14 residues. The germline V gene has CDR1 LGHDT and CDR2 YNNKEL (reference sequence). V shed 0 bases and J shed 4 bases, with 9 bases lying between them. The CDR3 sequence: CASSQDRRPYGYTF. The CDR3 DNA reads as TGTGCCAGCAGCCAAGATCGGAGACCCTATGGCTACACCTTC.

In this sample, this clone turned up a few times. V usage is TRBV5-5 and J usage is TRBJ1-1; D unresolved. The length of the CDR3 is 16 residues. CDR1 SGHKS and CDR2 YYEKEE come from the germline V gene (reference sequence). V dropped 3 bases and J dropped 2 bases, with 17 bases sitting between them. The CDR3 protein is CASSWGPGGLNTEAFF. CDR3 bases: TGTGCCAGCAGCTGGGGTCCAGGAGGGTTAAACACTGAAGCTTTCTTT.

This rearrangement joins TRBV19 to TRBJ1-6, with 8 bases identical to TRBD1. The CDR3 runs to 15 residues. The germline gives CDR1 LNHDA, CDR2 SQIVND (reference sequence). J was trimmed by 6 bases and V by 1 base; bases with no gene match: 2. As DNA, the CDR3 is TGTGCCAGTAGTATAGGGACAGGGCCTAATTCACCCCTCCACTTT. Translation: CASSIGTGPNSPLHF.

The gene calls are TRBV25-1 and TRBJ2-1; D unclear. This CDR3 has 12 amino acids. The V gene's germline CDR1 is MGHDK and CDR2 SYGVNS. Trimming took 9 bases from V and 9 from J, leaving 15 bases between them. Here the CDR3 reads CAREYKRFEQFF. The CDR3, as DNA: TGTGCCAGGGAATATAAGCGCTTTGAGCAGTTCTTC. Combining the CDR3 with reference TRBV25-1 and TRBJ2-1 gives the whole variable domain EADIYQTPRYLVIGTGKKITLECSQTMGHDKMYWYQQDPGMELHLIHYSYGVNSTEKGDLSSESTVSRIRTEHFPLTLESARPSHTSQYLCAREYKRFEQFFGPGTRLTVL.

The rearrangement uses TRBV7-9 and TRBJ2-7; tentative D call: TRBD1 (6 bases). CDR3 length: 15 residues. The germline V gene has CDR1 SEHNR and CDR2 FQNEAQ (reference sequence). With 7 bases removed from V and 3 bases from J, the gap between germline ends came to 19 bases. Here the CDR3 reads CASTPPGQEYYEQYF. Written as DNA, the CDR3 is TGTGCCAGCACCCCCCCGGGACAAGAGTACTACGAGCAGTACTTC.

This clone is a singleton in its sample. Because the CDR3 is missing its conserved closing phenylalanine or tryptophan, this is likely a read error. It is unclear where the CDR3 begins or ends on the DNA, so no DNA is shown, and the CDR3 is as TCRdb lists it. J is TRBJ2-7 and V is TRBV7-9; the D call TRBD1 from the table was never checked on the DNA. The CDR3 region is 12 residues in length, termini included. Per the germline V gene, CDR1 is SEHNR and CDR2 is FQNEAQ (reference sequence). The CDR3 here is CASSLEDRGFLP.

This clone was detected many times. The CDR3 DNA sequence: TGTGCCAGCAGCGCCTACAGGGGTGGGTACACTGAAGCTTTCTTT. Translation: CASSAYRGGYTEAFF. This chain connects TRBV7-2 to TRBJ1-1; 7 bases fit TRBD1. Germline V gene data show CDR1 as SGHTA and CDR2 as FQGNSA. The CDR3 runs to 15 residues. The V segment lost 5 bases and the J segment 3 bases; nucleotides outside the gene matches: 9.

The chain links TRBV2 to TRBJ1-3; 7 bases map to TRBD1. From germline, CDR1 is SNHLY and CDR2 FYNNEI. V was clipped by 7 bases and J by 4 bases; unmatched bases: 10. The CDR3 has 15 residues. CDR3 region: CASTAGTASGNTIYF. In DNA, the CDR3 is TGTGCCAGCACAGCCGGGACAGCTTCAGGAAACACCATATATTTT.

The chain links TRBV6-5 to TRBJ1-4, with D unclear. Germline V gene lookup returns CDR1 MNHEY and CDR2 SVGAGI. The CDR3 is made up of 15 amino acids. Trimming shortened V by 0 bases and J by 4 bases, and 9 bases separated the two germline ends. For the CDR3, the DNA is TGTGCCAGCAGTTACTCGGGAGGGTTTAATGAAAAACTGTTTTTT. It specifies CASSYSGGFNEKLFF.

The V and J genes are TRBV2 and TRBJ1-6; D perhaps matches TRBD1 (5 bases). CDR3 length: 15 amino acids. The germline V gene encodes CDR1 SNHLY and CDR2 FYNNEI. Trimming took off 2 bases at V and 3 bases at J, with 8 bases between the two ends. In nucleotides, the CDR3 is TGTGCCAGCAGTGAAAGTCAGGGCTATAATTCACCCCTCCACTTT. Translating it yields CASSESQGYNSPLHF.

The chain couples TRBV19 to TRBJ2-5; a possible D gene is TRBD1 (7 bases). V lost 0 bases and J 4 bases, leaving 12 bases between the germline ends. Germline V gene data show CDR1 as LNHDA and CDR2 as SQIVND (reference sequence). The CDR3 runs to 15 residues. CDR3 region: CASSIDLQGGETQYF. CDR3 DNA: TGTGCCAGTAGTATAGACCTCCAGGGGGGAGAGACCCAGTACTTC.

The V and J genes are TRBV19 and TRBJ1-5, with D possibly being TRBD1 (6 bases). Germline V CDR1 and CDR2: LNHDA, SQIVND (reference sequence). Trimming pared 6 bases from V and 2 bases from J, leaving 11 bases between. This CDR3 has 14 amino acids. As DNA, the CDR3 is TGTGCCAGTAGCCGGGGGGGCGGCAATCAGCCCCAGCATTTT. It is translated as CASSRGGGNQPQHF.

This clone came up a few times. The CDR3 here is CASSSYRTGVDEQFF. Written as DNA, the CDR3 is TGTGCCAGCAGCTCATACCGGACAGGGGTTGATGAGCAGTTCTTC. The chain is built from TRBV11-2 and TRBJ2-1; TRBD1 agrees at 9 bases. Germline V CDR1 and CDR2: SGHAT, FQNNGV. The CDR3 is 15 residues long. J gave up 8 bases and V 4 bases, and 9 bases lay outside the gene matches.

This clone was seen just once. The chain employs TRBV9 and TRBJ1-6; TRBD1 aligns across 7 bases. CDR3 length equals 15 residues. J gave up 10 bases and V 4 bases, and 11 bases lay outside the gene matches. CDR1 is SGDLS, CDR2 YYNGEE, per germline. The CDR3 spells CASSLTGVGESPLHF. DNA for the CDR3: TGTGCCAGCAGCCTCACAGGGGTTGGAGAATCACCCCTCCACTTT.

The chain has TRBV19 and TRBJ1-1; D call uncertain. Germline-derived CDR1 and CDR2 are LNHDA and SQIVND (reference sequence). Trimming pared 7 bases from V and 0 bases from J, leaving 9 bases between. The CDR3 is made up of 13 amino acids. The CDR3 sequence is CASTTVLNTEAFF. DNA for the CDR3: TGTGCCAGTACCACGGTTCTGAACACTGAAGCTTTCTTT.